The 19 T cell receptor beta chains below come from one sample, sequenced in a study of Graves' ophthalmopathy and Graves' hyperthyroidism. The authors amplified TCR beta CDR3 regions from RNA transcripts. First-round RT-PCR employed HTBI primers, with a second-round multiplex PCR after it. TCRdb called the multiplex PCR reads again in MiXCR, with one record for every CDR3 protein. This repertoire shows around 400,000 distinct CDR3 sequences, about 21% found once; its top ten account for approximately 3.2%. The sequenced material came from peripheral blood. The receptors stem from a woman aged 18 to 35 with stable Graves' hyperthyroidism.

This clonotype was recorded at least ten times. The chain carries TRBV11-2 and TRBJ2-5, with 8 bases lining up with TRBD2. The CDR3 is 14 amino acids. The V and J ends lost 5 bases and 1 base, in that order; junction bases with no gene match: 3. Germline lookup yields CDR1 SGHAT and CDR2 FQNNGV. Here the CDR3 DNA reads TGTGCCAGCAGCCCCGGGACTAGCCAAGAGACCCAGTACTTC. It is translated as CASSPGTSQETQYF. Variable domain in full (rest from reference TRBV11-2 and TRBJ2-5): EAGVAQSPRYKIIEKRQSVAFWCNPISGHATLYWYQQILGQGPKLLIQFQNNGVVDDSQLPKDRFSAERLKGVDSTLKIQPAKLEDSAVYLCASSPGTSQETQYFGPGTRLLVL.

This clonotype was detected many times. The chain couples TRBV4-1 to TRBJ1-1; 9 bases are shared with TRBD1. Germline V lookup: CDR1 MGHRA, CDR2 YSYEKL. J lost 5 bases, V lost 0 bases, and 10 bases had no gene match. The CDR3 consists of 17 residues. As DNA, the CDR3 is TGCGCCAGCAGCCAAGAGGTGGGACAGGGAGCCCGGACTGAAGCTTTCTTT. Translating it yields CASSQEVGQGARTEAFF.

V and J are TRBV2 and TRBJ1-2, with D possibly matching TRBD1 (6 bases). CDR1 and CDR2 (germline): SNHLY, FYNNEI. Trimming pared 5 bases from V and 3 bases from J, leaving 10 bases between. CDR3 size: 13 residues. The CDR3 DNA follows: TGTGCCAGCAGTTCCCACAGGGACTATGGCTACACCTTC. Translating gives CASSSHRDYGYTF.

The V gene is TRBV20-1, the J gene TRBJ1-5; TRBD1 is a possible D gene (6 bases). Looked up from germline, CDR1 is DFQATT and CDR2 is SNEGSKA (reference sequence). Deletions cut 0 bases from V and 1 base from J, with 13 bases between. This CDR3 has 16 residues. Written as DNA, the CDR3 is TGCAGTGCTAGAGATTTCGGGGGGCTAAGCAATCAGCCCCAGCATTTT. Translating gives CSARDFGGLSNQPQHF.

The V and J genes are TRBV28 and TRBJ1-3; D remains ambiguous. Deletions cut 2 bases from V and 0 bases from J, with 8 bases between. Germline CDR1 reads MDHEN; CDR2 reads SYDVKM. The CDR3 covers 15 residues. In DNA, the CDR3 is TGTGCCAGCAGTTTAAAGCGCTACTCTGGAAACACCATATATTTT. Translating it yields CASSLKRYSGNTIYF.

The sample holds many counts of this clonotype. The chain carries TRBV10-3 and TRBJ2-7, with D perhaps assigned TRBD1 or TRBD2 (6 bases each). The CDR3 totals 14 residues. Looked up from germline, CDR1 is ENHRY and CDR2 is SYGVKD. Trimming took off 4 bases at V and 4 bases at J, with 14 bases between the two ends. The CDR3 region has the DNA TGTGCCATCAGTGGAGGCTGGGGGGCTTACGAGCAGTACTTC. Amino acid sequence: CAISGGWGAYEQYF.

There are a few counts of this clonotype. V and J are TRBV5-1 and TRBJ2-4, with 10 bases lining up with TRBD2. The J segment lost 7 bases and the V segment lost 0 bases, leaving 1 base of the junction unmatched. CDR1 is SGHRS and CDR2 is YFSETQ in the germline V gene. The CDR3 runs to 14 residues. CDR3 nucleotide sequence: TGCGCCAGCAGCTTGGTGGGACTAGCGAACATTCAGTACTTC. It specifies CASSLVGLANIQYF.

CDR3 loop: CASRDRALHSPLHF. The CDR3 DNA sequence: TGTGCCAGCAGGGACAGGGCGTTACATTCACCCCTCCACTTT. V usage is TRBV25-1 and J usage is TRBJ1-6, with 8 nucleotides matching TRBD1. This CDR3 is built from 14 residues. Per the germline V gene, CDR1 is MGHDK and CDR2 is SYGVNS. The J segment lost 8 bases and the V segment lost 6 bases, leaving 6 bases of the junction unmatched.

This clonotype has at least ten counts. The chain couples TRBV5-1 to TRBJ2-5, with 8 bases identical to TRBD2. Looked up from germline, CDR1 is SGHRS and CDR2 is YFSETQ. This CDR3 comprises 14 residues. Germline trimming cut 4 bases from V and 5 bases from J; bases unmatched to any gene: 7. CDR3 in DNA: TGCGCCAGCAGCACGGGGGGGTATGGGGAGACCCAGTACTTC. It specifies CASSTGGYGETQYF.

The V and J genes are TRBV10-3 and TRBJ1-1; the match to TRBD1 covers 10 bases. J lost 3 bases, V lost 6 bases, and 4 bases had no gene match. The CDR3 sequence is 14 residues long. Germline CDR1 and CDR2: ENHRY and SYGVKD. The CDR3 here is CAIRTGGEDTEAFF. CDR3 coding DNA: TGTGCCATCAGGACAGGGGGCGAGGACACTGAAGCTTTCTTT.

In this sample, this clonotype turned up a few times. The gene calls are TRBV5-1 and TRBJ1-1; a weak D match, TRBD1 (6 bases). The germline V gene encodes CDR1 SGHRS and CDR2 YFSETQ. This CDR3 comprises 15 residues. V lost 0 bases, J lost 3 bases, and 12 bases lay in between. Here the CDR3 DNA reads TGCGCCAGCAGCTTGGCCCCAGGGGCGGACACTGAAGCTTTCTTT. Translation gives CASSLAPGADTEAFF.

In this sample, this clonotype turned up many times. The chain carries TRBV9 and TRBJ1-5; no firm D call. The CDR3 extends over 13 amino acids. From germline, CDR1 is SGDLS and CDR2 YYNGEE. The germline V and J ends were trimmed by 0 bases and 1 base, with 2 bases remaining between them. The CDR3 sequence: CASSVGSNQPQHF. In DNA form, the CDR3 reads TGTGCCAGCAGCGTAGGGAGCAATCAGCCCCAGCATTTT.

The chain recombines TRBV20-1 with TRBJ1-2; D perhaps matches TRBD1 (5 bases). The CDR3 is 13 amino acids. Germline V gene lookup returns CDR1 DFQATT and CDR2 SNEGSKA (reference sequence). V lost 3 bases and J 4 bases, leaving 12 bases between the germline ends. CDR3 amino acids: CSASAGRVYGYTF. In nucleotides, the CDR3 is TGCAGTGCTAGTGCGGGCAGGGTCTATGGCTACACCTTC.

The sample holds many counts of this clonotype. This may stem from a read error, because a much larger clone lies one nucleotide away. The chain uses TRBV7-2 and TRBJ2-7; the D gene is possibly TRBD2 (6 bases). Germline V lookup: CDR1 SGHTA, CDR2 FQGNSA. This CDR3 is 14 amino acids long. Deletions cut 8 bases from V and 7 bases from J, with 21 bases between. The CDR3 here is CASGPGTSTWEQYF. DNA of the CDR3: TGTGCCAGCGGCCCTGGGACTTCCACCTGGGAGCAGTACTTC. The variable domain in full, completed from reference TRBV7-2 and TRBJ2-7, reads GAGVSQSPSNKVTEKGKDVELRCDPISGHTALYWYRQSLGQGLEFLIYFQGNSAPDKSGLPSDRFSAERTGGSVSTLTIQRTQQEDSAVYLCASGPGTSTWEQYFGPGTRLTVT.

This clonotype was seen at least ten times. The chain employs TRBV11-2 and TRBJ2-7; D may match TRBD1 or TRBD2 (5 bases each). CDR3 size: 18 residues. V lost 4 bases to trimming and J lost 0 bases, with 22 bases between them. Germline V gene data show CDR1 as SGHAT and CDR2 as FQNNGV. The CDR3 loop is CASSSSRPMDGGSYEQYF. The CDR3 bases are TGTGCCAGCAGCTCTTCACGACCCATGGATGGGGGCTCCTACGAGCAGTACTTC.

This clonotype has at least ten counts. The chain carries TRBV12-3 or TRBV12-4 and TRBJ2-5; D gene uncertain. The CDR3 runs 11 residues. Trimming left V 5 bases short and J 4 bases short, with 5 bases between. CDR3 residues: CASSKGETQYF. In DNA, the CDR3 is TGTGCCAGCAGTAAGGGAGAGACCCAGTACTTC.

This clonotype was seen ten or more times. V is TRBV12-3 or TRBV12-4 and J is TRBJ1-5; D is uncertain. V lost 3 bases, J lost 7 bases, and 13 bases lay in between. CDR3 length: 14 residues. CDR3 in amino acids: CASSFQRVGQPQHF. Here the CDR3 DNA reads TGTGCCAGCAGTTTTCAGCGGGTAGGGCAGCCCCAGCATTTT.

This clonotype was observed many times. The rearrangement links TRBV12-3 or TRBV12-4 to TRBJ2-7, with TRBD1 identical over 11 bases. V lost 6 bases, J lost 6 bases, and 7 bases stayed unmatched. The CDR3 sequence is 14 residues long. The CDR3 protein is CASRRHGTGGEQYF. DNA for the CDR3: TGTGCCAGCAGAAGGCACGGGACAGGGGGCGAGCAGTACTTC.

This clonotype was counted many times. The V and J genes are TRBV19 and TRBJ1-1, with D unresolved. Germline V gene sequence: CDR1 LNHDA, CDR2 SQIVND (reference sequence). The CDR3 covers 14 residues. V was clipped by 3 bases and J by 1 base, with 9 bases between them. The CDR3 reads CASSMGLENTEAFF. CDR3 in DNA: TGTGCCAGTAGTATGGGTTTGGAGAACACTGAAGCTTTCTTT.